This is a list of T cell receptor beta chains from one sample in a study of cytomegalovirus exposure and HLA in healthy donors. Assay: immunoSEQ multiplex PCR; the TCRdb copy retains only in-frame clones and omits some. In the table there are about 200,000 clones, approximately 86% of which are singletons. The sample consisted of PBMCs. These receptors all stem from a woman aged 25 to 39 in good health and CMV-seronegative. The CDR3 runs from the conserved cysteine through the conserved F or W. A D gene is named only where the DNA matches it firmly. Size values are once, few and many counts, or a class for expanded clones, and some rows have none.

>TRBJ1-1|NA|TRBV5-1|NA
CASSYQGYGTEAFF
TGCGCCAGCAGCTACCAGGGGTACGGCACTGAAGCTTTCTTT
>TRBJ2-1|NA|TRBV5-1|NA
CASSLFEGSYNEQFF
TGCGCCAGCAGCCTGTTCGAGGGCTCCTACAATGAGCAGTTCTTC
>TRBJ2-5|NA|TRBV2|NA
CASTGKETQYF
TGTGCCAGCACAGGGAAAGAGACCCAGTACTTC
>TRBJ2-7|NA|TRBV5-4|NA
CASSVDRSTYEQYF
TGTGCCAGCAGCGTCGACAGGTCTACCTACGAGCAGTACTTC
>TRBJ2-5|NA|TRBV6-6|NA
CASSQQGNGETQYF
TGTGCCAGCAGTCAGCAGGGTAATGGAGAGACCCAGTACTTC
>TRBJ2-3|NA|TRBV19|NA
CASMAGVDTQYF
TGTGCCAGTATGGCGGGCGTCGATACGCAGTATTTT
>TRBJ2-1|NA|TRBV6-5|TRBD2
CASSQRGYNEQFF
TGTGCCAGCAGCCAGCGGGGGTACAATGAGCAGTTCTTC
>TRBJ2-3|NA|TRBV4-2|TRBD2
CASSQVGLAGGPTDTQYF
TGTGCCAGCAGCCAAGTTGGGCTAGCGGGGGGCCCCACAGATACGCAGTATTTT
>TRBJ2-1|NA|TRBV14|NA
CASSQVDPGGNEQFF
TGTGCCAGCAGCCAAGTCGACCCTGGGGGGAATGAGCAGTTCTTC
>TRBJ1-3|NA|TRBV6-5|NA
CASSTTGSSGNTIYF
TGTGCCAGCAGCACTACAGGGAGCTCTGGAAACACCATATATTTT
>TRBJ2-3|NA|TRBV5-6|NA
CASSLDYSTDTQYF
TGTGCCAGCAGCTTGGACTACTCCACAGATACGCAGTATTTT
>TRBJ2-7|NA|TRBV9|NA
CASSVDPSISYEQYF
TGTGCCAGCAGCGTAGACCCCAGTATCTCCTACGAGCAGTACTTC
>TRBJ2-7|few|TRBV28|TRBD1
CASRGAGQGGEQYF
TGTGCCAGCAGGGGTGCGGGACAGGGGGGCGAGCAGTACTTC
>TRBJ2-1|NA|TRBV28|TRBD1
CASSPGGSYNEQFF
TGTGCCAGCAGCCCAGGGGGATCCTACAATGAGCAGTTCTTC
>TRBJ2-2|NA|TRBV12-5|NA
CASGLLAGVTGELFF
TGTGCTAGTGGTTTGCTAGCAGGGGTCACCGGGGAGCTGTTTTTT
>TRBJ2-7|NA|TRBV18|TRBD2
CASSPSPSGTLYEQYF
TGTGCCAGCTCACCATCGCCTAGCGGGACCCTCTACGAGCAGTACTTC
>TRBJ2-7|NA|TRBV19|NA
CASSGRTSGSYEQYF
TGTGCCAGTAGTGGACGGACGAGCGGATCCTACGAGCAGTACTTC
>TRBJ2-1|NA|TRBV27|TRBD1
CASSPGQIYNEQFF
TGTGCCAGCAGTCCGGGACAGATATACAATGAGCAGTTCTTC
>TRBJ1-6|NA|TRBV5-1|NA
CASSLEGGFSPLHF
TGCGCCAGCAGCTTGGAAGGGGGATTTTCACCCCTCCACTTT
>TRBJ2-1|NA|TRBV28|TRBD2
CASSLLGGGWNEQFF
TGTGCCAGCAGTTTATTGGGGGGGGGTTGGAATGAGCAGTTCTTC
>TRBJ2-3|NA|TRBV7-8|TRBD1
CASSWVGTGSSTDTQYF
TGTGCCAGCAGTTGGGTCGGGACAGGTTCTAGCACAGATACGCAGTATTTT
>TRBJ2-1|NA|TRBV7-3|TRBD2
CASSSGGASYNEQFF
TGTGCCAGCAGCTCGGGGGGGGCCTCCTACAATGAGCAGTTCTTC
>TRBJ2-1|NA|TRBV9|NA
CASSVSGGYNEQFF
TGTGCCAGCAGCGTATCCGGGGGCTACAATGAGCAGTTCTTC
>TRBJ2-7|NA|TRBV6-5|TRBD2
CASRGSGLAGVEQYF
TGTGCCAGCAGGGGCTCGGGGCTAGCGGGAGTCGAGCAGTACTTC
>TRBJ2-6|NA|TRBV13|TRBD2
CASSTGLAGLSFSGANVLTF
TGTGCCAGCAGCACCGGACTAGCGGGGCTCTCCTTCTCTGGGGCCAACGTCCTGACTTTC
>TRBJ2-1|NA|TRBV20-1|NA
CSARSLVEQFF
TGCAGTGCTAGATCCCTCGTTGAGCAGTTCTTC
>TRBJ1-5|NA|TRBV6-1|NA
CASRRARNQPQHF
TGTGCCAGCAGAAGAGCCCGCAATCAGCCCCAGCATTTT
>TRBJ2-7|few|TRBV14|NA
CASSRTATTYEQYF
TGTGCCAGCAGCCGGACAGCCACCACCTACGAGCAGTACTTC
>TRBJ2-1|NA|TRBV9|TRBD2
CASSVGGGGASYNEQFF
TGTGCCAGCAGCGTAGGTGGCGGGGGGGCCTCCTACAATGAGCAGTTCTTC
>TRBJ1-1|NA|TRBV4-1|NA
CASSHVGQNTEAFF
TGCGCCAGCAGCCATGTAGGACAGAACACTGAAGCTTTCTTT
>TRBJ2-3|few|TRBV5-4|TRBD1
CASHTPGQSTDTQYF
TGTGCCAGCCATACTCCGGGACAGAGCACAGATACGCAGTATTTT
>TRBJ2-7|NA|TRBV11-1|TRBD1
CASSFRQGEYEQYF
TGTGCCAGCAGCTTTAGACAGGGAGAGTACGAGCAGTACTTC
>TRBJ2-1|NA|TRBV2|NA
CASTRDSSDEQFF
TGTGCCAGCACACGGGACTCCTCGGATGAGCAGTTCTTC
>TRBJ2-3|once|TRBV27|TRBD1
CASSLGQGADTQYF
TGTGCCAGCAGTTTAGGTCAGGGGGCGGATACGCAGTATTTT
>TRBJ2-2|NA|TRBV4-1|NA
CASSQQPAGTNTGELFF
TGCGCCAGCAGCCAACAACCCGCAGGGACGAACACCGGGGAGCTGTTTTTT
>TRBJ2-1|NA|TRBV10-3|TRBD2
CAIKVRTSGAANEQFF
TGTGCCATCAAGGTCAGGACTAGCGGCGCCGCGAATGAGCAGTTCTTC
>TRBJ2-1|NA|TRBV4-2|TRBD1
CASSQGSPGQLNEQFF
TGTGCCAGCAGCCAAGGATCACCGGGACAGCTCAATGAGCAGTTCTTC
>TRBJ2-1|NA|TRBV9|TRBD2
CASSVGGLAGFDNEQFF
TGTGCCAGCAGCGTAGGTGGACTAGCGGGATTTGACAATGAGCAGTTCTTC
>TRBJ2-5|NA|TRBV6-5|TRBD1
CASRDIGTGGTQYF
TGTGCCAGCAGGGATATAGGGACAGGGGGGACCCAGTACTTC
>TRBJ2-1|NA|TRBV5-1|NA
CASSLPGSSNEQFF
TGCGCCAGCAGCTTGCCCGGGTCTAGCAATGAGCAGTTCTTC
>TRBJ1-5|NA|TRBV5-6|NA
CASSSWPGSNQPQHF
TGTGCCAGCAGCTCGTGGCCAGGGAGCAATCAGCCCCAGCATTTT
>TRBJ1-1|once|TRBV6-5|NA
CASRATGRNTEAFF
TGTGCCAGCAGGGCGACAGGCCGGAACACTGAAGCTTTCTTT
>TRBJ2-3|NA|TRBV15|TRBD2
CATSRGVLAGGSTDTQYF
TGTGCCACCAGCAGAGGCGTACTAGCGGGGGGGAGCACAGATACGCAGTATTTT
>TRBJ2-7|NA|TRBV5-1|TRBD2
CASSSGLAPIYEQYF
TGCGCCAGCAGCTCAGGACTAGCGCCGATCTACGAGCAGTACTTC
>TRBJ2-7|NA|TRBV7-9|TRBD2
CSSSGSGGASYEQYF
TGTTCCAGCAGCGGTAGCGGGGGGGCGTCCTACGAGCAGTACTTC
>TRBJ2-7|NA|TRBV7-9|NA
CASSLGKDRHEQYF
TGTGCCAGCAGCTTGGGCAAAGATCGCCACGAGCAGTACTTC
>TRBJ2-2|once|TRBV7-8|NA
CASSSGGGAGNTGELFF
TGTGCCAGCAGCTCGGGAGGGGGCGCGGGGAACACCGGGGAGCTATTTTTT
>TRBJ2-2|few|TRBV5-1|NA
CASSQDREGGELFF
TGCGCCAGCAGCCAGGACAGGGAGGGCGGGGAGCTGTTTTTT
>TRBJ2-2|NA|TRBV5-1|TRBD2
CASSPSGRDTGELFF
TGCGCCAGCAGTCCTAGCGGGAGGGACACCGGGGAGCTGTTTTTT